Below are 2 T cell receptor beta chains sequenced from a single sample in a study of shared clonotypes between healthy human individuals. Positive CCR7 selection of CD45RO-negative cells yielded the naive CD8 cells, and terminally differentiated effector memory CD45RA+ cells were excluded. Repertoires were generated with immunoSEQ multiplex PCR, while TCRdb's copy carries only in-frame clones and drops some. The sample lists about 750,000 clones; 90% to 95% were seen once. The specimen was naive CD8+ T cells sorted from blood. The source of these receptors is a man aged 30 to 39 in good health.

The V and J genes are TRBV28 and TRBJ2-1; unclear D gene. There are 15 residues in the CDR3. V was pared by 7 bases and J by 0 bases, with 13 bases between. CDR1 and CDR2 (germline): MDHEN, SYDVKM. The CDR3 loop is CASTQVLSSYNEQFF. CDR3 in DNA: TGTGCCAGCACCCAGGTCCTAAGCTCCTACAATGAGCAGTTCTTC.

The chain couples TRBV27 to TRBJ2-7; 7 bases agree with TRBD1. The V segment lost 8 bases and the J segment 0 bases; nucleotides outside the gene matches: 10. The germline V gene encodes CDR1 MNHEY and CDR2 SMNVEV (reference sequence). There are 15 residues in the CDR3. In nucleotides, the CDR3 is TGTGCCAGCCGACCCGGGACAGCCACCTCCTACGAGCAGTACTTC. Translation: CASRPGTATSYEQYF.